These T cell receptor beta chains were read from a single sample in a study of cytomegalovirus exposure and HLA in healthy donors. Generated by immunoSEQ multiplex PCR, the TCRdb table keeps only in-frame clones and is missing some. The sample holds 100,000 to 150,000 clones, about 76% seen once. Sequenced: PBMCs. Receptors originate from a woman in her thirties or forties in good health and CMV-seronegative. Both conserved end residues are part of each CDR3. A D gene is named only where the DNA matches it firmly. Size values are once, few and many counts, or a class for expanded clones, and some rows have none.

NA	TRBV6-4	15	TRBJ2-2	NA	CASSDSSYGTGELFF	TGTGCCAGCAGTGACTCGAGTTATGGCACCGGGGAGCTGTTTTTT
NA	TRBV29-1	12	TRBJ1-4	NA	CSVAGANEKLFF	TGCAGCGTGGCGGGAGCTAATGAAAAACTGTTTTTT
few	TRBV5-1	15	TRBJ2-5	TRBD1	CASSLGLQGPETQYF	TGCGCCAGCAGCTTGGGCCTACAGGGGCCGGAGACCCAGTACTTC
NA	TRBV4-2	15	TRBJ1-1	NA	CASSNIEALNTEAFF	TGTGCCAGCAGCAACATAGAGGCCCTGAACACTGAAGCTTTCTTT
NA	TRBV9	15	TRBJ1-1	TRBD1	CASSVVEDRAVEAFF	TGTGCCAGCAGCGTAGTGGAGGACAGGGCCGTTGAAGCTTTCTTT
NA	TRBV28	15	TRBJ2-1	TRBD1	CASSGTGSLNNEQFF	TGTGCCAGCAGTGGGACAGGCTCCCTGAACAATGAGCAGTTCTTC
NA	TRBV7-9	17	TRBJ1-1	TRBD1	CASSSRGRSGRVTEAFF	TGTGCCAGCAGCTCAAGGGGGCGATCGGGGAGAGTCACTGAAGCTTTCTTT
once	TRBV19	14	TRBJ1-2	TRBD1	CASSTGQGFYGYTF	TGTGCCAGTAGTACGGGACAGGGTTTCTATGGCTACACCTTC
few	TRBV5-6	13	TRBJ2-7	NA	CASSLVGSGEQYF	TGTGCCAGCAGCTTGGTGGGGTCGGGAGAGCAGTACTTC
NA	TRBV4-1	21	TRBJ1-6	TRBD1	CASSQGGLAKTGESYNSPLHF	TGCGCCAGCAGCCAAGGCGGGTTAGCTAAAACAGGGGAATCCTATAATTCACCCCTCCACTTT
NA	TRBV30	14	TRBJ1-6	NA	CAWSGPGDNSPLHF	TGTGCCTGGAGTGGCCCCGGGGATAATTCACCCCTCCACTTT
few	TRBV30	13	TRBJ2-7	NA	CAWSVSSPYEQYF	TGTGCCTGGAGTGTATCGAGCCCCTACGAGCAGTACTTC
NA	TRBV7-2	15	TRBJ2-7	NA	CASSPFGTEAYEQYF	TGTGCCAGCAGCCCTTTCGGGACTGAAGCCTACGAGCAGTACTTC
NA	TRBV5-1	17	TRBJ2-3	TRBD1	CASSQPGGTGGTDTQYF	TGCGCCAGCAGCCAACCCGGAGGGACAGGGGGCACAGATACGCAGTATTTT
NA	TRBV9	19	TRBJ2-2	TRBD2	CASSVVDSGGGVNTGELFF	TGTGCCAGCAGCGTTGTCGATAGCGGGGGCGGGGTGAACACCGGGGAGCTGTTTTTT
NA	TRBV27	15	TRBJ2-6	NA	CASSLFFSGANVLTF	TGTGCCAGCAGTTTATTTTTCTCCGGGGCCAACGTCCTGACTTTC
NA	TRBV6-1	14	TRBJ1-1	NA	CASTTGREDTEAFF	TGTGCCAGCACCACTGGCAGGGAAGACACTGAAGCTTTCTTT
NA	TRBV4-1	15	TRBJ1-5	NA	CASSQEGTGRGPQHF	TGCGCCAGCAGCCAAGAGGGTACAGGGAGGGGGCCCCAGCATTTT
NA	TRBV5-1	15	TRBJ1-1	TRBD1	CASSLGTGGGTEAFF	TGCGCCAGCAGCTTGGGGACAGGGGGAGGCACTGAAGCTTTCTTT
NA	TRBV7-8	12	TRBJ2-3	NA	CASSARGSTQYF	TGTGCCAGCAGCGCAAGAGGGTCCACGCAGTATTTT
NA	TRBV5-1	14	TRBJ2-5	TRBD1	CASSQQTGRETQYF	TGCGCCAGCAGCCAACAGACAGGGCGGGAGACCCAGTACTTC
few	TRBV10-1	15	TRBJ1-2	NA	CASSESLGGKGGYTF	TGCGCCAGCAGTGAGTCCCTCGGGGGAAAGGGTGGCTACACCTTC
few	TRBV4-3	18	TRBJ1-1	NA	CASSQDLGRDTRNTEAFF	TGCGCCAGCAGCCAAGATTTGGGCCGGGACACCCGGAACACTGAAGCTTTCTTT
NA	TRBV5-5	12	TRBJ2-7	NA	CASSRPGDEQYF	TGTGCCAGCAGCCGACCGGGGGACGAGCAGTACTTC
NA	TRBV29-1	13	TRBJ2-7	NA	CSVGSRGGNEQYF	TGCAGCGTGGGGTCCCGAGGAGGGAACGAGCAGTACTTC
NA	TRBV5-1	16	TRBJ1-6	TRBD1	CASSWDRPRGISPLHF	TGCGCCAGCAGCTGGGACAGGCCCCGGGGGATTTCACCCCTCCACTTT